Sequencing of this TCR beta chain was carried out in a study of Ad26.COV2.S vaccination and SARS-CoV-2 variants. Study-level findings and limits: Similar non-spike TCR breadth was seen in vaccine and placebo recipients. Substantial post-vaccination breadth of spike-specific CD8+ and CD4+ T cell responses was reported. Vaccinees showed greater spike-specific TCR breadth than placebo recipients.

From germline, CDR1 is SGHNT and CDR2 YYREEE (reference sequence). The CDR3 has 14 amino acids. With 0 bases removed from V and 1 base from J, the gap between germline ends came to 7 bases. Noted treatment: roughly 18 received Ad26.COV2.S at low or high dose, single or two shots; about 5 received placebo; per-sample allocation not given. Sampling was done on day 63 after the first vaccine or placebo injection. The data were produced by immunoSEQ multiplex PCR, yet TCRdb's version contains in-frame clones alone and is incomplete. The sample lists 350,000 to 500,000 clones, approximately 90% occurring once. As regards this clone: Its antigen is not identified. The same CDR3 arises from other DNA sequences in this sample as well.

The chain links TRBV5-4 to TRBJ2-5; D is unresolved. The sequence was obtained from a person aged 18 to 59 who received the Ad26.COV2.S COVID-19 vaccine or a placebo. Sequenced here: peripheral blood, sampled in a trial of Ad26.COV2.S vaccine versus placebo. The CDR3 reads CASSLEGFQETQYF. DNA for the CDR3: TGTGCCAGCAGCTTGGAGGGCTTCCAAGAGACCCAGTACTTC.